Detailed here is one T cell receptor (beta chain). Its specific antigen is unknown. There are no base qualities to consult, and no much larger clone falls within one base. The data originate from a study of OX40 agonist ivuxolimab in advanced cancers. Context from the whole study: Ivuxolimab was an agonistic, fully human IgG2 monoclonal antibody directed against OX40 (CD134), a costimulatory receptor. Intravenous ivuxolimab was administered to patients every 2 weeks at six dose levels: 0.01, 0.1, 0.3, 1.5, 3 and 10 mg/kg. Of the roughly 51 dose-escalation patients, hepatocellular carcinoma was present in approximately 20, melanoma in approximately 15, renal cell carcinoma in 9 and head and neck cancer in 9. The dose-escalation cohort was 82.7% male with a mean age of about 58 years, ranging from roughly 20 to 85. Patients were allowed to have had prior anti-PD-1, anti-PD-L1 or anti-CTLA-4 therapy, and around 40% of the dose-escalation patients had previously received checkpoint inhibitors. Partial responses occurred in three dose-escalation patients, of whom one had hepatocellular carcinoma and two had cutaneous melanoma. Peripheral TCRbeta sequencing aimed to test whether ivuxolimab altered TCR sequence diversity and caused clonal T-cell expansion. The monotherapy dose-escalation portion (N of about 57 patients) of the phase I ivuxolimab trial is reported in the paper. What the work shows at the level of the full study, not this receptor alone: In the 0.1-3.0 mg/kg groups, partial responders were among the patients with the lowest normalized peripheral clonal expansion, particularly in CD8+ T cells. Which antigens the clonally expanded peripheral T cells were specific for was not determined. Low levels of normalized T-cell clonal expansion were also seen in some nonresponding patients. On average, CD8+ T cells showed more expanded clones than CD4+ T cells after ivuxolimab. At doses of 0.1 to 3.0 mg/kg, clonal expansion of both CD4+ and CD8+ T cells in blood was seen between baseline and week 6.

For sequencing of the TCRbeta CDR3 region, genomic DNA was extracted from the sorted cells. The immunoSEQ Assay was used for sequencing of TCRbeta CDR3 regions. TCRdb's version of the immuneACCESS table is confined to in-frame rearrangements and falls short of the full clone set. An unresolved V gene accounts for under half of the shortfall where checked; the remainder is of unknown origin. Present in this sample are 24,000 or so clones, just over 90% of which were seen just once. The top ten hold approximately 49% of the sample. The trial excluded patients who had a history of autoimmune disease or were on systemic immunosuppression. Peripheral blood for TCR sequencing was drawn from every dose cohort at baseline, at cycle 4 day 1 and at cycle 7 day 1. The samples were drawn from a first-in-human, open-label, multicenter phase I dose-escalation trial of ivuxolimab. The trial enrolled adults with locally advanced or metastatic head and neck squamous cell, hepatocellular, melanoma or renal cell carcinoma. Before TCR sequencing, CD4+ T cells and CD8+ T cells from peripheral blood were sorted into separate populations.

From the cysteine through the phenylalanine, the CDR3 covers 16 amino acids. Left in the record is the CDR3 DNA by itself, 48 bases read in frame from the first base. The germline V gene supplies CDR1 MNHEY and CDR2 SVGAGI. For this chain, trimming is 4 bases at the V end and 7 bases at the J end, and the number of junction bases without a gene match is 12. The sequence was collected from an adult with an advanced solid tumor such as melanoma, head and neck, liver or kidney cancer. Recombination connected TRBV6-5 to TRBJ1-2, and TRBD1 matches 10 of the central bases. The sequencing used CD4+ or CD8+ T cells sorted from blood, collected in a trial of the OX40 agonist ivuxolimab. The DNA sequence is TGTGCCAGCAGTTGGGGGACAGGGGCGCCCTTAACTGGCTACACCTTC. Its coded protein is CASSWGTGAPLTGYTF.